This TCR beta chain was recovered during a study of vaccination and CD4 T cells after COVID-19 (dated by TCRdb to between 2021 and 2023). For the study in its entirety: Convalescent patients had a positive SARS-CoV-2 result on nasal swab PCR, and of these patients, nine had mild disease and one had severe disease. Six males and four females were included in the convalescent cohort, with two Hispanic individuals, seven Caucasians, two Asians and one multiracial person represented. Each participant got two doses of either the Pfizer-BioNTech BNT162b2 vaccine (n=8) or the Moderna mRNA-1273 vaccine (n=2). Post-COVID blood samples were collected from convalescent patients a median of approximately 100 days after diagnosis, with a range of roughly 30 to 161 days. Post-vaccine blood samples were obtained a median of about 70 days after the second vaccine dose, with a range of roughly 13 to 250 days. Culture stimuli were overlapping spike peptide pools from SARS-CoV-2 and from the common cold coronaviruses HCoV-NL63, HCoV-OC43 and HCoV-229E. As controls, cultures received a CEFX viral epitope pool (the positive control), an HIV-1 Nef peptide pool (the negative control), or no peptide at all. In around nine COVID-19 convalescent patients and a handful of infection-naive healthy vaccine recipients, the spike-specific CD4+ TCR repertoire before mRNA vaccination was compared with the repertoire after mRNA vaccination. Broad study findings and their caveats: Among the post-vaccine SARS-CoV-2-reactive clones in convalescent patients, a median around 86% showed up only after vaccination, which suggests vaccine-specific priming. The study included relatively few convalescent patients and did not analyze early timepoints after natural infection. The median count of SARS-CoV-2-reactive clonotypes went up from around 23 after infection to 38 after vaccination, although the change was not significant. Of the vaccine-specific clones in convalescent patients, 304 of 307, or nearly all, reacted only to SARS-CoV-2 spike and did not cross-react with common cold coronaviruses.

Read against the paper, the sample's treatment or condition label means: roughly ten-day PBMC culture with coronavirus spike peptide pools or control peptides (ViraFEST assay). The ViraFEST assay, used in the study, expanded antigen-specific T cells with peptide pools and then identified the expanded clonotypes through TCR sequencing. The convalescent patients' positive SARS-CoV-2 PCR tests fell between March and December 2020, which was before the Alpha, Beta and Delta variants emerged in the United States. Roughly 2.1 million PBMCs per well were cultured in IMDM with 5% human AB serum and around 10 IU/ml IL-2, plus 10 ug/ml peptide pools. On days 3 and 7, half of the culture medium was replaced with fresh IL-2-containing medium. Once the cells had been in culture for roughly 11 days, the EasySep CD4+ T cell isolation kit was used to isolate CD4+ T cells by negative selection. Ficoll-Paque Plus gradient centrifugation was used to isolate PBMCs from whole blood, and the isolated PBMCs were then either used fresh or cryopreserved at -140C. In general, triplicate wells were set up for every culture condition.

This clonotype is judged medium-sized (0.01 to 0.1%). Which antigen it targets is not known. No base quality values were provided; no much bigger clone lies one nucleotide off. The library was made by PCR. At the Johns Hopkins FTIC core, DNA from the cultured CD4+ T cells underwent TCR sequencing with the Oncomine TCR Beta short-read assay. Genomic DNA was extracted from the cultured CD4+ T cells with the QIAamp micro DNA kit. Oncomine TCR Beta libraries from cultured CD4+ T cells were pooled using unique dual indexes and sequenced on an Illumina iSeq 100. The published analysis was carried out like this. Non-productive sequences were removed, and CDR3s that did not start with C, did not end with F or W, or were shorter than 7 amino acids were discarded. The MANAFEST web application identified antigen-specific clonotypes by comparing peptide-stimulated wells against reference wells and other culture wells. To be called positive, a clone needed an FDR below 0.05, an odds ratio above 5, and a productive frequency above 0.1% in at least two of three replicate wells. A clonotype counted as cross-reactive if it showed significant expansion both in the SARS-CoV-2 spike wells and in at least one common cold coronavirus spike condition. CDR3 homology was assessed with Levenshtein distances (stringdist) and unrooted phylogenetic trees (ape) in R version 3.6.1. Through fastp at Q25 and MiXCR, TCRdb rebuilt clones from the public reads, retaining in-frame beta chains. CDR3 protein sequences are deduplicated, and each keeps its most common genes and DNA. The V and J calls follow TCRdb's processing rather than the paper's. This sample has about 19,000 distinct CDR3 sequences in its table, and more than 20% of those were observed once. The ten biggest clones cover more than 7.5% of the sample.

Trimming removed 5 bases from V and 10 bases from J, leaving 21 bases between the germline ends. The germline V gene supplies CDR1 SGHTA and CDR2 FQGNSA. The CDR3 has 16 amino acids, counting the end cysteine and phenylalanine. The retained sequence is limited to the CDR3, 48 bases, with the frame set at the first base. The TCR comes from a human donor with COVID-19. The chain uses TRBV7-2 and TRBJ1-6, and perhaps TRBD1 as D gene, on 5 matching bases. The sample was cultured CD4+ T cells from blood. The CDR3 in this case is CASSPTGTVYRSPLHF. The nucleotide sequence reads TGTGCCAGCAGCCCGACCGGGACGGTATATCGGTCACCCCTCCACTTT.